These T cell receptor beta chains were read from a single sample in a study of identical twins. MiXCR was run by TCRdb on the 5' RACE reads, yielding one entry per CDR3 protein. Seen here are 1.5 million to 2 million distinct CDR3 sequences, roughly 35% observed once, and the top ten hold around 0.3%. Sequencing was carried out using cord blood. All receptors come from a newborn girl in good health. The CDR3 runs from the conserved cysteine through the conserved F or W. The D gene is left open where the match is weak. Size is stated for part of the rows, as once, few or many counts, or as a class when the clone is expanded.

d_call	clone_size	j_call	v_call	cdr3_aa
NA	NA	TRBJ2-5	TRBV18	CASSLMQETQYF
TRBD2	NA	TRBJ2-3	TRBV5-1	CASTMRAGPSTDTQYF
NA	NA	NA	TRBV5-1	CASSLGGKSYNEQYF
TRBD1	few	TRBJ2-3	TRBV5-1	CASSGGQGNTQYF
TRBD1	NA	TRBJ1-2	TRBV4-2	CASSRGDRGKYGYTF
TRBD2	NA	TRBJ2-4	TRBV4-1	CASSQDYRLAGGKLAKNIQYF
NA	few	TRBJ2-3	TRBV21-1	CASSKLAAGTDTQYF
TRBD2	NA	TRBJ2-7	TRBV20-1	CSAIPLAVTYEQYF
NA	NA	TRBJ1-1	TRBV6-2/TRBV6-3	CASSYYPDHRVVNTEAFF
NA	NA	TRBJ2-1	TRBV4-1	CASSQDWTNNEQFF
NA	NA	TRBJ2-5	TRBV20-1	CSARGLPGQETQYF
NA	NA	TRBJ1-5	TRBV6-6	CASTKSRGQPQHF
TRBD2	once	TRBJ2-1	TRBV19	CAASPGGAFHNEQFF
TRBD1	few	TRBJ2-7	TRBV6-1	CASRQQGSSYEQYF
NA	few	TRBJ1-2	TRBV12-3/TRBV12-4	CASSFRAEAYYGYTF
NA	few	TRBJ2-5	TRBV12-3/TRBV12-4	CASSFLDQETQYF
NA	many	TRBJ2-1	TRBV5-1	CASSLVGSSYNEQFF
TRBD2	few	TRBJ2-3	TRBV29-1	CSVGRLAGTDTQYF
NA	NA	TRBJ1-3	TRBV28	CASSFRGSSGNTIYF
NA	few	TRBJ2-1	TRBV7-9	CASSSGIPYNEQFF
TRBD2	NA	NA	TRBV20-1	CSGGRAYNEQYF
TRBD1	NA	TRBJ1-5	TRBV10-3	CAISDPGQGINQPQHF
NA	NA	TRBJ1-5	TRBV12-3/TRBV12-4	CASSKWASNQPQHF
NA	NA	TRBJ1-2	TRBV19	CATDNYGYTF
NA	few	TRBJ1-5	TRBV15	CATSGLYSNQPQHF
TRBD1	NA	TRBJ2-7	TRBV2	CASRDRVHEQYF
TRBD2	NA	TRBJ2-1	TRBV2	CASIRREANNEQFF
NA	few	TRBJ1-1	TRBV4-1	CASSPLDGKAFF
NA	few	TRBJ2-1	TRBV5-1	CASSPGADPYYNEQFF
TRBD2	NA	TRBJ2-5	TRBV28	CASHTGGRTWETQYF
NA	few	TRBJ2-3	TRBV5-1	CASSLGAGGRRDTQYF
TRBD1	NA	TRBJ1-1	TRBV19	CASNGGTGTEAFF
TRBD1	NA	NA	TRBV10-3	CAISESQGDEQYF
NA	NA	TRBJ2-7	TRBV20-1	CGASRGTQQYF
NA	few	TRBJ1-1	TRBV30	CAWEQGWGGEAFF
NA	NA	TRBJ2-5	TRBV28	CASSLMGRGETQYF
NA	NA	TRBJ2-7	TRBV7-9	CASSLRIGNEQYF
NA	NA	TRBJ2-4	TRBV12-3/TRBV12-4	CASSPLGGGRNKNIQYF
TRBD1	NA	TRBJ2-7	TRBV20-1	CSASLPDRGPYEQYF
NA	NA	TRBJ2-5	TRBV5-1	CASRDQAETQYF
NA	NA	TRBJ2-1	TRBV24-1	CATSESTSNEQFF
NA	NA	NA	TRBV20-1	CSARGSSSYNEQYF
NA	NA	TRBJ2-7	TRBV5-6	CASSRRNWRDYEQYF
NA	NA	TRBJ2-3	TRBV12-3/TRBV12-4	CASSFDRGTDAQYF
TRBD2	NA	TRBJ2-3	TRBV6-2/TRBV6-3	CASSYWTSGTDTQYF
TRBD1	few	TRBJ1-2	TRBV29-1	CSVEGVGTGKRVYGYTF
TRBD2	NA	TRBJ2-1	TRBV29-1	CSVGTSGRAHNEQFF
NA	once	TRBJ2-7	TRBV20-1	CSATPIDSSYERYF
NA	many	TRBJ2-7	TRBV25-1	CASSVTAYEQYF
NA	many	TRBJ2-3	TRBV12-3/TRBV12-4	CASSLGASTDTQYF
TRBD2	NA	TRBJ2-1	TRBV2	CASSEEVAGRRRNGQFF
NA	NA	TRBJ2-2	TRBV20-1	CSARGGWGITGELFF
NA	few	TRBJ2-7	TRBV28	CASSLKGWVAPYEQYF
TRBD2	few	TRBJ2-3	TRBV27	CASTLAGGPRTDTQYF
NA	NA	TRBJ1-6	TRBV12-3/TRBV12-4	CASRLNVGASHF
NA	NA	NA	TRBV7-2	CASSLGSGYGYEQYF
NA	many	TRBJ2-7	TRBV10-3	CAISRSDEQYF
NA	NA	TRBJ2-7	TRBV6-1	CASSENLRGGTTYEQYF
TRBD1	NA	TRBJ2-1	TRBV7-2	CASSSDRGVYNEQFF